These 27 T cell receptor beta chains were all obtained from the same sample, sequenced in a study of OX40 agonist ivuxolimab in advanced cancers. Using immunoSEQ multiplex PCR, the repertoire was profiled, and TCRdb retains in-frame clones only, with some absent. The sample shows fewer than 30,000 clones, more than 75% of them seen only once. The sequences come from CD4+ or CD8+ T cells sorted from blood, collected in a trial of the OX40 agonist ivuxolimab. The receptor source for this set is an adult with an advanced solid tumor such as melanoma, head and neck, liver or kidney cancer.

The chain couples TRBV2 to TRBJ1-6, with D maybe TRBD1 (5 bases). The CDR3 is 16 amino acids. Trimming left V 3 bases short and J 0 bases short, with 9 bases between. Looked up from germline, CDR1 is SNHLY and CDR2 is FYNNEI. CDR3 sequence: CASSDEGSSYNSPLHF. CDR3 coding DNA: TGTGCCAGCAGTGATGAGGGGAGCTCCTATAATTCACCCCTCCACTTT.

V and J are TRBV11-2 and TRBJ2-5; 7 bases line up with TRBD1. Trimming took 0 bases from V and 0 from J; bases not matched to a gene: 4. Germline V gene data show CDR1 as SGHAT and CDR2 as FQNNGV. The CDR3 sequence is 16 residues long. The CDR3 region is CASSLEEGTDQETQYF. CDR3 coding DNA: TGTGCCAGCAGCTTAGAGGAAGGGACAGACCAAGAGACCCAGTACTTC. Together with reference TRBV11-2 and TRBJ2-5, the CDR3 gives the full variable domain: EAGVAQSPRYKIIEKRQSVAFWCNPISGHATLYWYQQILGQGPKLLIQFQNNGVVDDSQLPKDRFSAERLKGVDSTLKIQPAKLEDSAVYLCASSLEEGTDQETQYFGPGTRLLVL.

The rearrangement uses TRBV9 and TRBJ2-2; D gene unclear. The CDR3 consists of 11 residues. CDR1 and CDR2 (germline): SGDLS, YYNGEE. V lost 0 bases, J lost 6 bases, and 0 bases lay in between. As DNA, the CDR3 is TGTGCCAGCAGCGTAGCCGGGGAGCTGTTTTTT. As protein: CASSVAGELFF.

The V call is TRBV4-1, the J call TRBJ1-1; D unclear. The germline gives CDR1 MGHRA, CDR2 YSYEKL. The length of the CDR3 is 14 residues. V gave up 4 bases and J gave up 2 bases, with 11 bases separating them. CDR3 region: CASSLSTSNTEAFF. CDR3 DNA sequence: TGCGCCAGCAGCCTTTCGACCTCAAACACTGAAGCTTTCTTT.

The chain links TRBV19 to TRBJ2-2; tentatively, D is TRBD1 (5 bases). Germline V gene sequence: CDR1 LNHDA, CDR2 SQIVND (reference sequence). The CDR3 totals 15 residues. Trimming pared 2 bases from V and 4 bases from J, leaving 11 bases between. CDR3 in amino acids: CASSIPTVTTGELFF. The CDR3 DNA sequence: TGTGCCAGTAGTATACCGACAGTTACCACCGGGGAGCTGTTTTTT.

The chain carries TRBV5-6 and TRBJ1-1; 9 positions match TRBD1. V lost 3 bases to trimming and J lost 4 bases; unmatched junction nucleotides: 4. The CDR3 has 14 amino acids. Germline assignment: CDR1 SGHDT and CDR2 YYEEEE. The CDR3 DNA sequence: TGTGCCAGCAGCTGGGGGACAGGGCCCACTGAAGCTTTCTTT. Translating gives CASSWGTGPTEAFF.

The chain joins TRBV5-6 to TRBJ1-1; D is uncertain. V lost 2 bases, J lost 5 bases, and 10 bases lay in between. CDR1 and CDR2 from the germline V gene are SGHDT and YYEEEE. This CDR3 is built from 13 residues. CDR3 amino acids: CASSFGSKTEAFF. The DNA of the CDR3 is TGTGCCAGCAGCTTTGGGTCGAAGACTGAAGCTTTCTTT.

The J gene is TRBJ2-5, the V gene TRBV6-4; D uncertain. The CDR3 runs to 12 residues. Deletions cut 2 bases from V and 1 base from J, with 2 bases between. Germline V gene sequence: CDR1 MRHNA, CDR2 SNTAGT. The CDR3 DNA reads as TGTGCCAGCAGTGACCTCCAAGAGACCCAGTACTTC. Its translation: CASSDLQETQYF.

The table lists this clone with a few counts. The chain employs TRBV6-6 and TRBJ1-5; D unresolved. Deletions cut 6 bases from V and 0 bases from J, with 12 bases between. Germline CDR1 and CDR2: MNHNY and SVGAGI (reference sequence). This CDR3 is built from 15 residues. The CDR3 loop is CASRLASNSNQPQHF. CDR3 nucleotides: TGTGCCAGCAGACTGGCCAGTAATAGCAATCAGCCCCAGCATTTT.

The CDR3 loop reads CASRPQGATEAFF. The CDR3 nucleotides read TGTGCCAGCAGGCCACAGGGGGCCACTGAAGCTTTCTTT. The chain uses TRBV28 and TRBJ1-1; 9 nucleotides agree with TRBD1. Germline-derived CDR1 and CDR2 are MDHEN and SYDVKM. The CDR3 totals 13 residues. V shed 6 bases and J 4 bases; nucleotides not matched to a gene: 3.

The chain uses TRBV28 and TRBJ1-2; the D is unclear. Trimming removed 3 bases at V and 4 bases at J, with 18 bases between. This CDR3 has 16 amino acids. CDR1 MDHEN and CDR2 SYDVKM come from the germline V gene. The CDR3 coding sequence is TGTGCCAGCAGTTTTTTGGAAATCCCCTTTATCTATGGCTACACCTTC. Translation: CASSFLEIPFIYGYTF.

The genes are TRBV6-1 and TRBJ2-7, with 11 bases that match TRBD1. Germline loops: CDR1 MNHNS, CDR2 SASEGT. This CDR3 contains 13 residues. Trimming cost V 6 bases and J 5 bases; bases outside gene matches: 3. CDR3 DNA sequence: TGTGCCAGCAGGGGACAGGGGGGAGACGAGCAGTACTTC. Protein: CASRGQGGDEQYF.

The chain is built from TRBV9 and TRBJ2-3, with a weak D call TRBD1 (6 bases). Deletions cut 5 bases from V and 0 bases from J, with 13 bases between. In germline, CDR1 is SGDLS, CDR2 YYNGEE. This CDR3 region has 15 residues. The CDR3 reads CASSPTGSSTDTQYF. CDR3 sequence (DNA): TGTGCCAGCAGTCCGACAGGATCTAGCACAGATACGCAGTATTTT.

V usage is TRBV9 and J usage is TRBJ2-2; TRBD1 agrees at 10 bases. Germline CDR1 is SGDLS and CDR2 is YYNGEE. The V and J ends lost 3 bases and 3 bases, in that order; junction bases with no gene match: 5. This CDR3 region has 16 residues. The CDR3 protein is CASSAWGTGDTGELFF. The CDR3 DNA sequence: TGTGCCAGCAGCGCCTGGGGGACAGGGGACACCGGGGAGCTGTTTTTT.

DNA of the CDR3: TGTGCCAGTCGGGACGGCACAGATACGCAGTATTTT. Amino acid sequence: CASRDGTDTQYF. The genes are TRBV28 and TRBJ2-3; D is tentatively TRBD1 or TRBD2 (5 bases each). V was shortened by 9 bases and J by 1 base, with 8 bases between the two germline ends. Germline CDR1 and CDR2: MDHEN and SYDVKM. The CDR3 is 12 amino acids.

This chain connects TRBV9 to TRBJ2-1; D may match TRBD1 or TRBD2 (5 bases each). This CDR3 is built from 15 residues. V lost 4 bases and J lost 5, with 16 bases in between. The germline V gene encodes CDR1 SGDLS and CDR2 YYNGEE. CDR3 nucleotides: TGTGCCAGCAGCCCATCGGGGACCCAACACAATGAGCAGTTCTTC. Translating gives CASSPSGTQHNEQFF.

The J gene is TRBJ1-1, the V gene TRBV4-1, with D unresolved. CDR3 length: 13 residues. V shed 0 bases and J shed 11 bases, with 13 bases lying between them. The V gene's germline CDR1 is MGHRA and CDR2 YSYEKL. In DNA form, the CDR3 reads TGCGCCAGCAGCCAAGATCGGCAGTCCCAGGCTTTCTTT. Translated, it gives CASSQDRQSQAFF.

V is TRBV5-4 and J is TRBJ1-2, with 10 positions matching TRBD1. Germline V gene sequence: CDR1 SGHNT, CDR2 YYREEE (reference sequence). V dropped 4 bases and J dropped 8; count of bases not matched to a gene: 8. The CDR3 is 14 residues long. The CDR3 coding sequence is TGTGCCAGCAGCGGAACCGACAGGGGGCAAGGCTACACCTTC. It translates to CASSGTDRGQGYTF. Together with reference TRBV5-4 and TRBJ1-2, the CDR3 gives the full variable domain: ETGVTQSPTHLIKTRGQQVTLRCSSQSGHNTVSWYQQALGQGPQFIFQYYREEENGRGNFPPRFSGLQFPNYSSELNVNALELDDSALYLCASSGTDRGQGYTFGSGTRLTVV.

The chain carries TRBV19 and TRBJ2-7, with D perhaps matching TRBD2 (6 bases). The length of the CDR3 is 15 residues. Germline V gene sequence: CDR1 LNHDA, CDR2 SQIVND (reference sequence). Between the trimmed V and J ends, which lost 4 bases and 0 bases, there was a span of 13 bases. CDR3 region: CASSTGTPSSYEQYF. For the CDR3, the DNA is TGTGCCAGTAGTACCGGGACTCCAAGCTCCTACGAGCAGTACTTC.

The V call is TRBV9, the J call TRBJ2-1; a possible D gene is TRBD1 (6 bases). CDR1 and CDR2 from the germline V gene are SGDLS and YYNGEE. The CDR3 has 16 residues. Trimming cost V 0 bases and J 0 bases, with 10 bases left between them. The CDR3 sequence: CASSVGGGTSYNEQFF. Written as DNA, the CDR3 is TGTGCCAGCAGCGTAGGAGGGGGTACCTCCTACAATGAGCAGTTCTTC.

The chain is built from TRBV11-1 and TRBJ2-3; a possible D gene is TRBD2 (6 bases). Germline-derived CDR1 and CDR2 are SGHAT and FQDESV (reference sequence). Trimming removed 5 bases from V and 4 bases from J, with 16 bases in between. The CDR3 consists of 15 residues. CDR3 DNA: TGTGCCAGCAGCCTCTTAGGAGGGCTCTCAGATACGCAGTATTTT. Amino acids: CASSLLGGLSDTQYF. Full variable domain (outside the CDR3, taken from reference TRBV11-1 and TRBJ2-3): EAEVAQSPRYKITEKSQAVAFWCDPISGHATLYWYRQILGQGPELLVQFQDESVVDDSQLPKDRFSAERLKGVDSTLKIQPAELGDSAMYLCASSLLGGLSDTQYFGPGTRLTVL.

V is TRBV19 and J is TRBJ2-1, with D possibly being TRBD2 (5 bases). Germline-derived CDR1 and CDR2 are LNHDA and SQIVND (reference sequence). Trimming stripped 6 bases from V and 4 bases from J, with 19 bases between. The CDR3 totals 16 residues. The CDR3 DNA is TGTGCCAGTAGCCCTGATCCTCGCGGGTGGTACAATGAGCAGTTCTTC. Translating it yields CASSPDPRGWYNEQFF.

The chain joins TRBV7-2 to TRBJ2-3; TRBD2 might be the D (5 bases). CDR3 length: 13 residues. V was trimmed by 1 base and J by 5 bases, leaving 7 bases between them. CDR1 and CDR2 from the germline V gene are SGHTA and FQGNSA. The chain's CDR3 is CASSLVRGDTQYF. CDR3 bases: TGTGCCAGCAGCTTAGTACGGGGAGATACGCAGTATTTT.

This clone was detected only once. J is TRBJ1-1 and V is TRBV7-2; weak D call: TRBD1 (6 bases). This CDR3 contains 16 residues. Germline CDR1 reads SGHTA; CDR2 reads FQGNSA. The V and J ends lost 0 bases and 2 bases respectively, with 13 bases between them. The DNA of the CDR3 is TGTGCCAGCAGCTTAGCGGTTGGACAGTCTAACACTGAAGCTTTCTTT. Translated, it gives CASSLAVGQSNTEAFF.

Note on this clone: Its ends do not fully match the called genes, so a read error is possible. The V gene is TRBV6-5, the J gene TRBJ2-2; perhaps TRBD2 as D (6 bases). Per germline, CDR1 MNHEY and CDR2 SVGAGI. CDR3 length: 14 amino acids. CDR3 sequence: CASSYGGDTGELFF. The CDR3 DNA is TGTGCCAGTAGTTACGGCGGGGACACCGGGGAGCTGTTTTTT.

The chain uses TRBV19 and TRBJ2-3; 8 bases fit TRBD2. V trimming: 2 bases; J trimming: 6 bases; junction bases outside the gene matches: 10. The CDR3 covers 16 residues. Per the germline V gene, CDR1 is LNHDA and CDR2 is SQIVND (reference sequence). The CDR3 is CASSISLAGSFDTQYF. CDR3 in DNA: TGTGCCAGTAGTATATCGCTAGCGGGTTCTTTTGATACGCAGTATTTT.

The chain is built from TRBV7-9 and TRBJ2-7, with 7 bases fitting TRBD1. The junction had 11 bases not matched to a gene; V was cut back by 5 bases and J by 7 bases. Looked up from germline, CDR1 is SEHNR and CDR2 is FQNEAQ (reference sequence). The CDR3 sequence is 14 residues long. As DNA, the CDR3 is TGTGCCAGCAGCCCTGCGACAGGGATGGGGGAGCAGTACTTC. This sequence encodes CASSPATGMGEQYF. Based on the CDR3 plus reference TRBV7-9 and TRBJ2-7, the full variable domain is DTGVSQNPRHKITKRGQNVTFRCDPISEHNRLYWYRQTLGQGPEFLTYFQNEAQLEKSRLLSDRFSAERPKGSFSTLEIQRTEQGDSAMYLCASSPATGMGEQYFGPGTRLTVT.